This T cell receptor (beta chain) is from a study of cytomegalovirus exposure and HLA in healthy donors (dated by TCRdb to the late 2010s). Context from the whole study: An earlier analysis of fewer than 750 of the donors reported 250 to 350 Gb of sequence data and 100 million to 120 million unique TCR beta sequences obtained from about 170 million T cells. An early release that covered several hundred HLA-typed donors contained approximately 300 gigabases of sequencing data and some 87 million unique TCR sequences. Among the roughly 400 genotyped donors, around 81% belonged to the genetic ancestry cluster associated with self-reported Caucasian donors. The aim of the study was to test whether cataloging public T cell receptors could identify signatures of past pathogen exposure. The study profiled the T cell repertoires of 550 to 700 subjects by immunosequencing and related them to cytomegalovirus serostatus. Besides the first cohort of hundreds of subjects, a separate validation cohort made up of over 100 different subjects was used. High-throughput TCR immunosequencing, statistical association of individual TCRs with disease status, and machine learning were combined to predict cytomegalovirus infection status. In a later analysis, previously published TCR beta repertoires from roughly 710 donors were re-analyzed and high-resolution HLA genotyping was added so that TCR occurrence patterns could be studied. The later analysis used no new phenotypic data to find candidate immune exposures, relying instead on TCR beta sequences and their occurrence across donors. An earlier analysis of 587 of the donors applied high-throughput TCR beta sequencing to assess whether each TCR beta V gene segment acted as functional or pseudogenic. Alongside the repertoire data, information on donor age, sex, ethnicity and CMV serostatus was compiled. Genome-wide SNP genotypes for about 55% of the 666 donors were used in a later genetic analysis, which treated that subset as a discovery cohort. All discovery cohort repertoires had been generated on a single sequencing platform. Both class I and class II loci were covered by HLA typing, at four-digit resolution. The number of typed donors differed by locus: roughly 629-640 for A, B, C, DRB1 and DQB1; 500 to 550 for DQA1; 606 for DPA1; and some 450 for DPB1. Because of strong linkage in the cohort, a few DR-DQ haplotypes were treated as single units for association and clustering. Among roughly 400 genotyped donors of the cohort, an average of roughly 230,000 unique TCR beta nucleotide sequences was sequenced per donor, of which 15% to 20% were non-productive. What the study reported, not specific to this receptor: Because the 87-base-pair reads could not distinguish some IMGT-functional V segments, including TRBV6-2 and TRBV6-3, those segments were excluded. In both the original and validation cohorts, the classifier was reported to diagnose cytomegalovirus status with high specificity and sensitivity. Compared with equally common non-associated chains, HLA-associated TCR beta chains in a later analysis were more clonally expanded and had lower generation probabilities. When HLA alleles, especially DR and DQ, strongly co-occurred, TCR associations were difficult to assign to individual alleles. Because some donors lacked HLA typing at each locus, the association tests relied only on the typed subset. In this cohort, only TCR beta chains were sequenced, and detectable features were limited by the absence of alpha or paired-chain data. CMV serostatus was the only immune exposure information available for the cohort. In a later analysis, the rate of TCR association differed among HLA loci, with DRB1 alleles having the most associated TCRs and HLA-C alleles having the fewest. A total of fewer than 200 TCR beta chains were listed by the study as associated with cytomegalovirus. Because counts were too low, approximately 18 rarely observed V segments, including chromosome 9 orphons, were excluded from the earlier analysis of roughly 580 of the donors. According to a later genetic analysis, donors in an Asian-associated ancestry cluster had fewer N-insertions in productive TCRs than the approximately 700-donor mean. At a false discovery rate of 0.05, a later analysis linked 15,000 to 20,000 TCR beta sequences to specific HLA alleles. According to a later analysis, most CMV-associated TCR beta chains appeared to be HLA-restricted, and the HLA associations seemed to be driven largely by CMV exposure. A later analysis reported that several top co-occurrence clusters appeared linked to parvovirus B19, influenza, CMV and Epstein-Barr virus. It was suggested by the authors that the approach could potentially be generalized to other disease states and immunological phenotypes. A further reported finding was that TCR beta sequences accurately predicted the HLA-A and HLA-B alleles for most subjects in the first cohort. Broadly in line with IMGT annotations, most TCR beta V segments showed up in productive rearrangements about 87% or about 30% of the time in an earlier analysis of several hundred of the donors. Linkage disequilibrium might explain the correlated functional status among segregating V segments, but an unknown experimental factor could not be ruled out. A cluster of highly shared sequence variants was judged likely to be a technical artifact of the sequencing pipeline. Three of the identified cytomegalovirus-associated TCR beta chains were confirmed in vitro to be specific for cytomegalovirus antigens. A later genetic analysis associated a missense DCLRE1C variant with V-gene and J-gene trimming of TCR beta chains, and an independent cohort replicated the association. Most TCR sequences were observed very rarely across donors, whereas some public TCRs were present in many individuals. Presence/absence analyses assumed roughly uniform sequencing depth across donors, an assumption that may not hold.

To note about this clone: No antigen is known for it. Base qualities were left out, and no much larger clone turns up one base away.

To prepare the library, the immunoSEQ multiplex PCR assay was applied. The multiplex PCR relied on a mix of 60 forward primers for TCR Vbeta segments and 13 reverse primers for TCR Jbeta segments. The CDR3 region of rearranged TCR beta genes was amplified from genomic DNA by a multiplex PCR assay. Amplified TCR beta libraries were sequenced as 87-base-pair reads on the Illumina HiSeq System. Turning to the authors' computational methods: In a later analysis, tens of millions of unique TCR beta chains were counted across the approximately 640 repertoires, and roughly 11 million of these chains were shared by at least two donors. Raw reads were error-corrected and collapsed into unique sequences by a nearest-neighbor algorithm in which closely related sequences were merged to remove PCR and sequencing errors. To assign V, D and J gene segments, CDR3 sequences were aligned to IMGT reference sequences. Each retained sequence needed at least a six-nucleotide match to both a V gene segment and a J gene segment. Rearrangements were classified as productive when the CDR3 lacked stop codons and remained in frame with V and J, and all other rearrangements were classified as non-productive. Following IMGT convention, CDR3 was defined as the stretch from the second conserved V-encoded cysteine up to the conserved J-encoded phenylalanine. The earlier analysis of 500 to 650 of the donors excluded any sequence lacking an unambiguous match to a single V gene segment. In an earlier analysis of around 600 of the donors, V segments were called functional above 56.7% productive rearrangements and were called segregating when the between-donor standard deviation exceeded 5%. A statistical classification framework was built to diagnose cytomegalovirus status from the catalog of TCR beta chain sequences. V and J gene assignment, in a later analysis, came from comparing TCR nucleotide sequences with IMGT/GENE-DB human TR gene sequences. In a later analysis, CDR3 sequences and most-parsimonious VDJ recombination scenarios were assigned using the TCRdist pipeline. A later analysis defined each TCR beta chain by its CDR3 amino acid sequence plus V-gene family, and excluded reads lacking a unique V-gene family. In a later analysis, approximately 590 highly shared, low-generation-probability nucleotide sequences were removed to address suspected cross-contamination and a sequencing artifact. In a later analysis, a clonal expansion index for each public chain was calculated from normalized within-repertoire ranks of inferred template counts. In a later analysis, generation probabilities were computed with a VDJ recombination model fitted to out-of-frame rearrangements, and the resulting probabilities were checked against IGoR. In a later analysis, TCR-TCR, TCR-HLA and TCR-CMV co-occurrence was scored with hypergeometric tests, and a repertoire-size bias correction was applied to TCR pairs. False discovery rates were estimated in a later analysis by permuting HLA or CMV assignments 20 times. In a later analysis, co-occurring TCRs were grouped using DBSCAN, with TCRdist sequence similarity added in when clustering inside HLA-allele-positive subsets. Repertoires with fewer than 30,000 or more than 120,000 public chains, plus five repertoires with anomalous nucleotide sharing, were excluded from co-occurrence clustering. TCRdb obtained this table from immuneACCESS and retained in-frame rearrangements with V and J assigned. These tables miss some clones; where compared with another copy, unresolved V genes account for less than half of the shortfall, and the remainder is unexplained. That table furnishes V, J and clone size, whereas the DNA furnished D and trimming. This sample lists more than 90,000 clones; about 80% were detected once. The ten largest clones take up less than 5.5% of the sample.

V lost 5 bases and J lost 2 bases, and the count of bases not matched to a germline gene is 2. CDR1 SGHTA and CDR2 FQGNSA were looked up in the germline V gene. The cysteine opens and the phenylalanine closes a CDR3 of 13 amino acids. This entry keeps only the CDR3 DNA: 39 bases, framed from base 1. The cohort consisted of 600 or so healthy bone marrow donors. At the time of sampling, every cohort member was nominally healthy, though immune exposures that went unrecorded were likely present. The donor was CMV seropositive and belonged to the group of more than 250 seropositive cohort members. Every donor gave a peripheral blood sample, and the peripheral blood mononuclear cells from that sample were used for TCR beta sequencing. Genomic DNA was extracted from the blood cell samples with the Qiagen DNeasy Blood Extraction Kit.

The sequenced material came from PBMCs. This chain joins TRBV7-2 to TRBJ2-7, with 8 middle bases fitting TRBD1. The receptor's source is a man aged 50-59 years in good health and CMV-seropositive. The CDR3 corresponds to CASSRTGTYEQYF. The nucleotide sequence reads TGTGCCAGCAGCCGGACAGGGACCTACGAGCAGTACTTC.